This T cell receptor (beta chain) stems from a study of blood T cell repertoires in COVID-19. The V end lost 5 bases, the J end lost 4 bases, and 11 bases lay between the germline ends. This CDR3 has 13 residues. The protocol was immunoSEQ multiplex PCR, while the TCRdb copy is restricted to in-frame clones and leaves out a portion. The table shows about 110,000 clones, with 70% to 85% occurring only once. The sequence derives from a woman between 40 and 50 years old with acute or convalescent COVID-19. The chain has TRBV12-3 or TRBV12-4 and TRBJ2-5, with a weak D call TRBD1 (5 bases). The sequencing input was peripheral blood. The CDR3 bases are TGTGCCAGCAGTCAGACTGGGGCAGAGACCCAGTACTTC. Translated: CASSQTGAETQYF.